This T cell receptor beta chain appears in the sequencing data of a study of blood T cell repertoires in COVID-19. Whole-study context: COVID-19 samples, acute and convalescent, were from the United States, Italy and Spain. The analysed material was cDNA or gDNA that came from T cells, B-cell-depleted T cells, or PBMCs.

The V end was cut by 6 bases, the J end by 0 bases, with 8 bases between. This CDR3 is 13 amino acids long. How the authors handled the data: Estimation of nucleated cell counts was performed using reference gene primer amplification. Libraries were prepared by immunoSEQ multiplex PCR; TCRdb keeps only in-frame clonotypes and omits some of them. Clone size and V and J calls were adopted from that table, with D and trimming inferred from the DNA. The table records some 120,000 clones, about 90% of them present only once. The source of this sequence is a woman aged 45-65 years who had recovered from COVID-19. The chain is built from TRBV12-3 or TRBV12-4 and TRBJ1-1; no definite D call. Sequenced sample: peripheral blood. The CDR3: CASREGLNTEAFF. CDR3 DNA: TGTGCCAGCAGAGAGGGTCTGAACACTGAAGCTTTCTTT.